This T cell receptor (beta chain) was profiled in a study of siplizumab effects on memory and regulatory T cells. Study-wide results and limits: The naive T cell population seemed more diverse than memory cells and seemed a major contributor to the alloresponse. Naive-or-memory phenotypes were unassignable for roughly 75-97% of proliferating CD4+ or CD8+ clones. Siplizumab, the agent tested, significantly reduced alloreactive sequences traceable to unstimulated CD4+ memory cells.

With respect to this clone: Its antigen is still unknown.

Per the germline V gene, CDR1 is MGHDK and CDR2 is SYGVNS. V gave up 3 bases and J gave up 10 bases, with 25 bases separating them. CDR3 length: 17 residues. Each sample contributed about 10^5 TCR templates to the assay. Profiling relied on immunoSEQ multiplex PCR, and the TCRdb table lists in-frame clones only, not all of them. The top ten clones hold roughly 0.3% of a sample with 85,000 to 95,000 clones, 94% of them seen once. The chain is built from TRBV25-1 and TRBJ2-1, with D tentatively TRBD1 (6 bases). The clonotype comes from a human donor in good health. The material sequenced was non-Treg CD4+ T cells sorted from blood. The CDR3 loop is CASSEAGENPPPFEQFF. DNA of the CDR3: TGTGCCAGCAGTGAGGCAGGGGAGAACCCCCCCCCATTCGAGCAGTTCTTC.